This T cell receptor beta chain was captured by sequencing in a study of blood T cell repertoires in COVID-19. Study-level background: Italy, Spain and the United States were the sources of the convalescent and acute COVID-19 samples. PBMCs, B-cell-depleted T cells, or T cells provided the cDNA or gDNA that made up the material.

This clone was observed at least ten times. Seattle patients were enrolled while actively infected and followed longitudinally. Under the authors' procedure: The authors estimated nucleated cell counts from reference gene primer amplification. Data came from immunoSEQ multiplex PCR; TCRdb stores just in-frame clones and leaves some out. The DNA gave D and trimming, while V, J and clone size come from that table. The table lists some 200,000 clones, approximately 91% of them singletons. Sequencing was carried out using peripheral blood. The TCR comes from a man aged 50-60 years with COVID-19, enrolled during active disease.

The CDR3 is CASSYMNTEAFF. DNA for the CDR3: TGTGCCAGCAGTTACATGAACACTGAAGCTTTCTTT. This chain links TRBV7-9 with TRBJ1-1; unclear D gene. V lost 6 bases to trimming and J lost 0 bases, with 5 bases between them. This CDR3 has 12 residues. Germline lookup yields CDR1 SEHNR and CDR2 FQNEAQ (reference sequence).